Below, 2 T cell receptor beta chains from the same sample are listed, as sequenced in a study of post-analysis software for immune sequencing data. Study-wide results and limits: Five TRBV segments, including TRBV5-6, TRBV5-1 and TRBV20-1, were more frequent in patients than controls.

Unique molecular identifiers had been added to the TCR beta cDNA libraries. TCRdb processed the PCR reads anew with MiXCR; each CDR3 protein has one entry. Of 450,000 or so distinct CDR3 sequences listed, less than 45% are singletons. Their specific antigens are unknown. The source material was blood. The receptors here all came from a girl between 5 and 17 years old with multiple sclerosis.

The V call is TRBV2, the J call TRBJ2-5, with a possible D match to TRBD2 (5 bases). Germline V gene data show CDR1 as SNHLY and CDR2 as FYNNEI. Trimming took off 6 bases at V and 2 bases at J, with 16 bases between the two ends. The CDR3 extends over 15 amino acids. The CDR3 DNA sequence: TGTGCCAGCAGCGAATCACTAGTTTTGCAAGAGACCCAGTACTTC. As protein: CASSESLVLQETQYF.

V gene TRBV6-5 combines with J gene TRBJ1-4, with D perhaps TRBD1 (5 bases). The CDR3 length is 15 residues. The germline V gene has CDR1 MNHEY and CDR2 SVGAGI. The V gene lost 2 bases and the J gene lost 0 bases, with 7 bases spanning the gap. The DNA of the CDR3 is TGTGCCAGCAGTTACAGGGGTACAACTAATGAAAAACTGTTTTTT. Translated, it gives CASSYRGTTNEKLFF.